The clone carrying this T cell receptor beta chain came up many times. As yet, its antigen is unknown. Individual cDNA molecules had unique molecular identifiers attached to them by the library. TCRdb used MiXCR to reprocess the RACE reads, holding one entry per CDR3 protein. This sample has roughly 130,000 distinct CDR3 sequences, with 11% found just once. The sample is drawn from a study of human T cells and chemical hapten exposure. About the research overall: Sensitization used 2% DPC on approximately 2 cm by approximately 2 cm upper inner arm skin. Patches with 0.01% DPC went on the upper back, and the tests were read at 6 days. Study-level results: After DPC sensitization, TCRs above 1 in 1000 frequency showed no change.

The V gene lost 5 bases and the J gene lost 7 bases, with 9 bases spanning the gap. Germline CDR1 reads SGHTA; CDR2 reads FQGNSA. CDR3 length equals 11 residues. Stated time point: patch test 3, about 24 weeks after DPC sensitization. Described treatment: therapeutic diphenylcyclopropenone sensitization with weekly scalp DPC. The sequencing used whole blood, collected in connection with sensitization to the hapten diphenylcyclopropenone (DPC). This clonotype originated in a woman in her fifties or sixties with alopecia areata. Some clones in this sample may be carry-over from other donors' samples. The J gene is TRBJ2-7, the V gene TRBV7-2; D remains ambiguous. The CDR3 is CASSQLREQYF. In DNA form, the CDR3 reads TGTGCCAGCAGCCAGTTAAGGGAGCAGTACTTC.